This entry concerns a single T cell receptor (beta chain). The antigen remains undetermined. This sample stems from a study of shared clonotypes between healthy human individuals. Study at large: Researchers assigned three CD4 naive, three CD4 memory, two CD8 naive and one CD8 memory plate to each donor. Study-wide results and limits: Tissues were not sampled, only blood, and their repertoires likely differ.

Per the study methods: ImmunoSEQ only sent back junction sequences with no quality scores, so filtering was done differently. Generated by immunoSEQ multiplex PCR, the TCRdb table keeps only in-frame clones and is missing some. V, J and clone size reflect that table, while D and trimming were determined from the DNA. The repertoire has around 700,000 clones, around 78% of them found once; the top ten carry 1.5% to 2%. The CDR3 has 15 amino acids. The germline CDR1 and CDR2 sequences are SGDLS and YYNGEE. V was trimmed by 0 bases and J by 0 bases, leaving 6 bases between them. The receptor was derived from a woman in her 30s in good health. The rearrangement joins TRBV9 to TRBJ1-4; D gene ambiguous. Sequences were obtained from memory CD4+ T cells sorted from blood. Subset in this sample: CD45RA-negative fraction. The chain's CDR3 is CASSVEVATNEKLFF. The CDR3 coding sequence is TGTGCCAGCAGCGTAGAGGTTGCAACTAATGAAAAACTGTTTTTT.